Following are 6 T cell receptor beta chains from one sample sequenced in a study of cytomegalovirus exposure and HLA in healthy donors. Primers: 60 Vbeta forward and 13 Jbeta reverse. TCRdb's table, derived via immunoSEQ multiplex PCR, lists solely in-frame clones and lacks some. This table holds fewer than 200,000 clones, approximately 80% found once. Sequencing input: PBMCs. These receptors came from a woman aged 25 to 39 in good health and CMV-seropositive.

The chain recombines TRBV27 with TRBJ1-5, with unresolved D. Trimming shortened V by 5 bases and J by 7 bases, and 18 bases separated the two germline ends. The CDR3 length is 15 residues. The germline gives CDR1 MNHEY, CDR2 SMNVEV (reference sequence). CDR3 bases: TGTGCCAGCAGTCTAACCCCTTCAGGCCACCAGCCCCAGCATTTT. Translation gives CASSLTPSGHQPQHF.

The chain links TRBV5-6 to TRBJ1-1; 7 positions agree with TRBD1. Trimming took 0 bases from V and 2 from J; bases not matched to a gene: 7. The CDR3 consists of 16 residues. Germline V CDR1 and CDR2: SGHDT, YYEEEE. CDR3 sequence: CASSLGGQYFNTEAFF. DNA of the CDR3: TGTGCCAGCAGCTTGGGGGGACAGTACTTTAACACTGAAGCTTTCTTT.

The chain carries TRBV2 and TRBJ1-1; D gene unclear. V shed 7 bases and J shed 2 bases, with 17 bases lying between them. CDR1 is SNHLY and CDR2 is FYNNEI in the germline V gene. The CDR3 is 15 residues long. The CDR3, as DNA: TGTGCCAGCACCCCCCGGGAGCCTCCTAACACTGAAGCTTTCTTT. It translates to CASTPREPPNTEAFF.

The chain uses TRBV6-5 and TRBJ2-2; no clear D gene. V was cut by 4 bases and J by 1 base, with 7 bases left in between. The CDR3 totals 14 residues. Germline CDR1 and CDR2: MNHEY and SVGAGI. This CDR3 is CASSLNRNTGELFF. CDR3 coding DNA: TGTGCCAGCAGTTTGAACAGGAACACCGGGGAGCTGTTTTTT.

The chain carries TRBV6-1 and TRBJ2-1; the match to TRBD2 covers 12 bases. Germline CDR1 reads MNHNS; CDR2 reads SASEGT. This CDR3 has 15 amino acids. V shed 3 bases, J shed 6 bases, and the junction held 3 bases outside the gene matches. The CDR3 DNA sequence: TGTGCCAGCAGTGAGGCTAGCGGGGGGGCCAATGAGCAGTTCTTC. Translation gives CASSEASGGANEQFF.

This sequence joins TRBV7-9 and TRBJ2-5, with 7 positions matching TRBD2. Germline V CDR1 and CDR2: SEHNR, FQNEAQ (reference sequence). The CDR3 length is 13 residues. V was pared by 5 bases and J by 5 bases, with 5 bases of the junction left unmatched. CDR3 bases: TGTGCCAGCAGCCCGCGCGGGGGTGAGACCCAGTACTTC. Protein sequence: CASSPRGGETQYF.